This T cell receptor (beta chain) was found in a study of blood T cell repertoires in COVID-19. This clone has a handful of counts. The V gene lost 4 bases and the J gene lost 4 bases, with 11 bases spanning the gap. Germline CDR1 is LGHDT and CDR2 is YNNKEL (reference sequence). The CDR3 contains 14 residues. TCRdb's copy holds only in-frame clones and misses some; the assay was immunoSEQ multiplex PCR. This repertoire shows 200,000 to 250,000 clones, 80% found once; its top ten account for around 4.7%. This chain links TRBV3-1 (or the pseudogene TRBV3-2) with TRBJ1-3, with D possibly TRBD1 on 6 matching bases. Sequenced input: PBMCs or T cells enriched from blood (not recorded which). This TCR was sampled from a man aged 25 to 45 with acute COVID-19. CDR3 coding DNA: TGTGCCAGCAGCCGGGCAGGGGTCGGAAACACCATATATTTT. This translates into CASSRAGVGNTIYF.